This passage covers 2 T cell receptor beta chains from one sample sequenced in a study of regulatory T cells in long-lasting Graves disease (dated by TCRdb to the early 2020s). Library preparation was by multiplex PCR. Sequencing relied on an Illumina HiSeq 4000. TCR beta libraries were built with iRepertoire HTBI primers and Arm-PCR amplification of CDR3 regions. The raw public reads went through TCRdb reprocessing: fastp at Q25, MiXCR clone calling, in-frame beta chains kept. Every CDR3 protein is listed once, alongside the most common genes and DNA of its rows. This sample gives about 290,000 distinct CDR3 sequences in total; roughly a fifth of them show up just once. Jointly, the top ten make up just over 55% of the sample. Per the publication, the time point label means: persistent/refractory GD, antithyroid drugs over 5 years with positive TRAb. RNA was extracted from PBMCs in TRIzol for both TCR sequencing and RNA sequencing.

Specimen: peripheral blood mononuclear cells (PBMCs), collected when the disease was refractory, from a patient treated with antithyroid drugs. These TCRs come from a female donor with Graves disease.

This chain joins TRBV19 and TRBJ2-3, with D perhaps matching TRBD2 (6 bases). Germline V gene data show CDR1 as LNHDA and CDR2 as SQIVND (reference sequence). This CDR3 has 17 residues. The ends were cut back, 4 bases at V and 4 bases at J, with 21 bases in the middle. Here the CDR3 DNA reads TGTGCCAGTAGTACCGGGACTCGCTATATGGAGGCAGATACGCAGTATTTT. Protein: CASSTGTRYMEADTQYF.

In this sample, this clonotype turned up many times. This chain links TRBV11-2 with TRBJ2-7, with 8 positions matching TRBD2. The CDR3 consists of 14 residues. The V gene end was trimmed by 0 bases and the J gene end by 2 bases; junction bases not matched to a gene: 0. Germline V gene sequence: CDR1 SGHAT, CDR2 FQNNGV. This CDR3 reads CASSLEAGAYEQYF. DNA of the CDR3: TGTGCCAGCAGCTTAGAAGCGGGAGCCTACGAGCAGTACTTC.